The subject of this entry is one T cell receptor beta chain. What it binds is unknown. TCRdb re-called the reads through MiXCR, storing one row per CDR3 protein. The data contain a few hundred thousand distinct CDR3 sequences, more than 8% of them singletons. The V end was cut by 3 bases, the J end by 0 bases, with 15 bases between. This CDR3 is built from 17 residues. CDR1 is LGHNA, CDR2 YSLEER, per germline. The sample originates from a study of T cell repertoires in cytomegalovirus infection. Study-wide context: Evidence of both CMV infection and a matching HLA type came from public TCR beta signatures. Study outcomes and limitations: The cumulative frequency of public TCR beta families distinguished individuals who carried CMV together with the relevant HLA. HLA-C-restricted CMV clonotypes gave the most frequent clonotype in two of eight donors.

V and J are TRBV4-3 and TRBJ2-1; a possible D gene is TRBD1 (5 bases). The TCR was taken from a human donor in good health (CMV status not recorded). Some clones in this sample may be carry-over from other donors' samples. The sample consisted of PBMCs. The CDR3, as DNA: TGCGCCAGCAGCCACTCGACAGTCCCGAGCTCCTACAATGAGCAGTTCTTC. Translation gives CASSHSTVPSSYNEQFF.